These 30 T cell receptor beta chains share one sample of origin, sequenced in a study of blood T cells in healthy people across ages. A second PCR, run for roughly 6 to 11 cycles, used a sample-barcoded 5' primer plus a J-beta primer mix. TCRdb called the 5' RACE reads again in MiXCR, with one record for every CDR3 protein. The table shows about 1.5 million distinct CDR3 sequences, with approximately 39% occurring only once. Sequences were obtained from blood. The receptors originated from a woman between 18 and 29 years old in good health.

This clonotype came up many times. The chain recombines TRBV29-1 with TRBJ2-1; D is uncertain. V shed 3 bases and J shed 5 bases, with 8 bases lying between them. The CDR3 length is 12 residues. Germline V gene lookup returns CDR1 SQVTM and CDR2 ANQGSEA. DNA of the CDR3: TGCAGCGTTGACAGTTGGAACAATGAGCAGTTCTTC. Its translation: CSVDSWNNEQFF.

CDR3 in amino acids: CSASSYPGVLETQYF. The CDR3 nucleotides are TGCAGTGCTAGTTCTTACCCGGGAGTTTTGGAGACCCAGTACTTC. The chain couples TRBV20-1 to TRBJ2-5; maybe TRBD2 (6 bases). The CDR3 covers 15 residues. Germline V CDR1 and CDR2: DFQATT, SNEGSKA (reference sequence). With 3 bases removed from V and 5 bases from J, the gap between germline ends came to 19 bases.

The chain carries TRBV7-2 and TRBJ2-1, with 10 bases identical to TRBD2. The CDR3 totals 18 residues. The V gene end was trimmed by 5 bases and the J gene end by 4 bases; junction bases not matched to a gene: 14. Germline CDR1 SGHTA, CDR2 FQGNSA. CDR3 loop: CASSPRGAGGPRYNEQFF. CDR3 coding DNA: TGTGCCAGCAGCCCCAGGGGAGCGGGAGGGCCGAGGTACAATGAGCAGTTCTTC.

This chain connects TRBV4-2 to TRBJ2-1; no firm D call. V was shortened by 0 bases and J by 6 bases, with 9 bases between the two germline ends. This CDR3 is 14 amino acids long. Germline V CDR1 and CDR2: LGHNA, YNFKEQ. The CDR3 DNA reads TGTGCCAGCAGCCAAGATAAAGGAGTCAATGAGCAGTTCTTC. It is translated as CASSQDKGVNEQFF.

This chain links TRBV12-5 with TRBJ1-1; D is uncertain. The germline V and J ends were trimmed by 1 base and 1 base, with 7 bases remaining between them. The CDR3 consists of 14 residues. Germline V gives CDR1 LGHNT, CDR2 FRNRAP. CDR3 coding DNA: TGTGCTAGTGGTTTGGACAGAGGGAACACTGAAGCTTTCTTT. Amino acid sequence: CASGLDRGNTEAFF.

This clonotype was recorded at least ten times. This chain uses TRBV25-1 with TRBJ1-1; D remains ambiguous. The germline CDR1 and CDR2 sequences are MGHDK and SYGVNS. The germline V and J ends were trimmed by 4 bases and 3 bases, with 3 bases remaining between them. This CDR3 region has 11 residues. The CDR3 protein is CASSGDTEAFF. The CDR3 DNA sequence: TGTGCCAGCAGTGGGGACACTGAAGCTTTCTTT. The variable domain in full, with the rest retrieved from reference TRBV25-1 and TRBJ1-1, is EADIYQTPRYLVIGTGKKITLECSQTMGHDKMYWYQQDPGMELHLIHYSYGVNSTEKGDLSSESTVSRIRTEHFPLTLESARPSHTSQYLCASSGDTEAFFGQGTRLTVV.

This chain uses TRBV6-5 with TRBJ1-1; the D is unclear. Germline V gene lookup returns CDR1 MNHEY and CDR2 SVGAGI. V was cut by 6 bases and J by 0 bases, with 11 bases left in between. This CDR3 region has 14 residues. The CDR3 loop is CASRGPGMNTEAFF. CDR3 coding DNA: TGTGCCAGCAGGGGCCCGGGAATGAACACTGAAGCTTTCTTT.

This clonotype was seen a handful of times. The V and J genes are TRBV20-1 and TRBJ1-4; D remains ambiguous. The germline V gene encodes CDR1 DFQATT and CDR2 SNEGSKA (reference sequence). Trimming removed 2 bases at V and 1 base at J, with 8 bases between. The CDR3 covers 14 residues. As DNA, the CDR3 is TGCAGTGCTAGAATGGGTTTAACTAATGAAAAACTGTTTTTT. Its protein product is CSARMGLTNEKLFF.

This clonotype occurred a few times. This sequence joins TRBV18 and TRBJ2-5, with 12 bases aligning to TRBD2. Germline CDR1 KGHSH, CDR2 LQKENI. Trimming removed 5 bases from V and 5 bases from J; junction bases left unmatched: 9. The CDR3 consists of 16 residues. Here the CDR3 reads CASSNRLAGESETQYF. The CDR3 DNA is TGTGCCAGCTCAAATCGACTAGCGGGAGAATCGGAGACCCAGTACTTC. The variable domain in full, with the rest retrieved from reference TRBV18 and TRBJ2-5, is NAGVMQNPRHLVRRRGQEARLRCSPMKGHSHVYWYRQLPEEGLKFMVYLQKENIIDESGMPKERFSAEFPKEGPSILRIQQVVRGDSAAYFCASSNRLAGESETQYFGPGTRLLVL.

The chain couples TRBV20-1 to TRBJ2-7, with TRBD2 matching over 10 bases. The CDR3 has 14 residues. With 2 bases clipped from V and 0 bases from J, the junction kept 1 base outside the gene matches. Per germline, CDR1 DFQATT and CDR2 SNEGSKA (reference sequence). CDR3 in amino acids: CSARPSGGSYEQYF. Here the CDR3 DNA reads TGCAGTGCTAGACCTAGCGGGGGCTCCTACGAGCAGTACTTC.

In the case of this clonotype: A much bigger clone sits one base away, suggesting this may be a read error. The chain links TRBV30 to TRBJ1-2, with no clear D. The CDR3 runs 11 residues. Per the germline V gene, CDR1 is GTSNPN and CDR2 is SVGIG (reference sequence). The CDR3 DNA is TGTGCCTTGAGTATCCGCTATGGCTACACCTTC. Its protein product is CALSIRYGYTF. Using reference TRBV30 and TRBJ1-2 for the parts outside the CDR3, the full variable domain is SQTIHQWPATLVQPVGSPLSLECTVEGTSNPNLYWYRQAAGRGLQLLFYSVGIGQISSEVPQNLSASRPQDRQFILSSKKLLLSDSGFYLCALSIRYGYTFGSGTRLTVV.

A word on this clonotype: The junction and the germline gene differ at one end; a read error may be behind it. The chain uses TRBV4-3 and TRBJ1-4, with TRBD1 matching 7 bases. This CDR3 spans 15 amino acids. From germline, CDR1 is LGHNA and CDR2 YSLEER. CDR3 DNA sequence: TGCGCCAGCGCGACCGACAGGGCAACTAATGAAAGACTGTTTTTT. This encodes CASATDRATNERLFF.

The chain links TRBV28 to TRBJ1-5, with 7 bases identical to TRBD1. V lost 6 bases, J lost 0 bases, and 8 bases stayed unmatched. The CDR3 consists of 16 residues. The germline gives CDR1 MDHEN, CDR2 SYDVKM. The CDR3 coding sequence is TGTGCCAGCAGGGAGACAGGGCCATATAGCAATCAGCCCCAGCATTTT. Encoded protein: CASRETGPYSNQPQHF. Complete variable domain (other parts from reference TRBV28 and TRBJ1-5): DVKVTQSSRYLVKRTGEKVFLECVQDMDHENMFWYRQDPGLGLRLIYFSYDVKMKEKGDIPEGYSVSREKKERFSLILESASTNQTSMYLCASRETGPYSNQPQHFGDGTRLSIL.

Here the CDR3 reads CASSPRTGGGQNIQYF. The CDR3 nucleotides are TGTGCCAGTAGTCCCCGGACAGGGGGAGGGCAAAACATTCAGTACTTC. This chain links TRBV19 with TRBJ2-4, with 10 bases aligning to TRBD1. This CDR3 has 16 residues. After removal of 5 bases from V and 5 bases from J, the junction contained 9 bases not matched to a gene. Germline loops: CDR1 LNHDA, CDR2 SQIVND (reference sequence).

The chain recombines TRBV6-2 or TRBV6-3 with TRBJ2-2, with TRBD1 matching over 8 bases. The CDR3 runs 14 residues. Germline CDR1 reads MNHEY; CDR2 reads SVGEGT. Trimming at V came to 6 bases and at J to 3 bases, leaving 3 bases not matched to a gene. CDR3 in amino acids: CASRPTGDTGELFF. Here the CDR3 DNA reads TGTGCCAGCAGACCGACAGGGGACACCGGGGAGCTGTTTTTT.

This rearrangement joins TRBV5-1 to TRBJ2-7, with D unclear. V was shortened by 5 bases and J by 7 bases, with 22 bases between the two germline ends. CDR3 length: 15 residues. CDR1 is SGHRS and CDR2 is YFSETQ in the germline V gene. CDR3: CASSSFPRLPLEQYF. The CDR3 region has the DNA TGCGCCAGCAGTTCATTTCCCCGGCTCCCCCTTGAGCAGTACTTC.

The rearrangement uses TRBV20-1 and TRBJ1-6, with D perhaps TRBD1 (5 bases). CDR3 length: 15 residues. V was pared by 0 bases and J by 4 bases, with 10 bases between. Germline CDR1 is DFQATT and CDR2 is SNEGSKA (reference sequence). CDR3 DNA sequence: TGCAGTGCTAGAGATGGGACTGAATATAATTCACCCCTCCACTTT. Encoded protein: CSARDGTEYNSPLHF.

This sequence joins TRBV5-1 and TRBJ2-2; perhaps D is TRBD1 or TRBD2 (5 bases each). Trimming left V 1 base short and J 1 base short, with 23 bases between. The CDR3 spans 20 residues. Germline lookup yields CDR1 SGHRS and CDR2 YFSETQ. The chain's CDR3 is CASSLLWPGTFFGNTGELFF. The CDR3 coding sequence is TGCGCCAGCAGCTTGTTATGGCCGGGGACCTTTTTTGGGAACACCGGGGAGCTGTTTTTT. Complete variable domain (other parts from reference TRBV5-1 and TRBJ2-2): KAGVTQTPRYLIKTRGQQVTLSCSPISGHRSVSWYQQTPGQGLQFLFEYFSETQRNKGNFPGRFSGRQFSNSRSEMNVSTLELGDSALYLCASSLLWPGTFFGNTGELFFGEGSRLTVL.

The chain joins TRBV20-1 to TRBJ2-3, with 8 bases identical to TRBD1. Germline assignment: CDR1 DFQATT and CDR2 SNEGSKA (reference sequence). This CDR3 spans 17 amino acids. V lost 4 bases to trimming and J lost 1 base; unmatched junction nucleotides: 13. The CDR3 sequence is CSANRLTTGERTDTQYF. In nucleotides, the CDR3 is TGCAGTGCTAACCGGCTTACGACAGGGGAACGCACAGATACGCAGTATTTT.

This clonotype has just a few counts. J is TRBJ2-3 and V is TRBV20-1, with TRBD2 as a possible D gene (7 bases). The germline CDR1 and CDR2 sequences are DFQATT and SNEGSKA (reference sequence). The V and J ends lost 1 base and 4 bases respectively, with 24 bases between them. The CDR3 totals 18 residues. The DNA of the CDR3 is TGCAGTGCTAGAGGCCTTCCGCGGGCGGGGGCATTCGCAGATACGCAGTATTTT. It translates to CSARGLPRAGAFADTQYF.

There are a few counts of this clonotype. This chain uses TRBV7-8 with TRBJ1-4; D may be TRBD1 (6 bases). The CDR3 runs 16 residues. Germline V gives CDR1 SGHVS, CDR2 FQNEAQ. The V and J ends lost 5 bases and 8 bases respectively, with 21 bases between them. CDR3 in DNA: TGTGCCAGCAGCCTCCCAAACCGACAGGTCGGAGAAAAACTGTTTTTT. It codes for CASSLPNRQVGEKLFF.

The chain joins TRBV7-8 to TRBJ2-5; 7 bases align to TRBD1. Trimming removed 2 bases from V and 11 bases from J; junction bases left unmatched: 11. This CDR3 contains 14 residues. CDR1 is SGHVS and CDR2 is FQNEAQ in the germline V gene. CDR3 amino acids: CASSLPRGRVEQYF. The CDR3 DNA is TGTGCCAGCAGCTTACCAAGGGGGCGGGTTGAGCAGTACTTC. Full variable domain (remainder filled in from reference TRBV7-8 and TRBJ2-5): GAGVSQSPRYKVAKRGQDVALRCDPISGHVSLFWYQQALGQGPEFLTYFQNEAQLDKSGLPSDRFFAERPEGSVSTLKIQRTQQEDSAVYLCASSLPRGRVEQYFGPGTRLLVL.

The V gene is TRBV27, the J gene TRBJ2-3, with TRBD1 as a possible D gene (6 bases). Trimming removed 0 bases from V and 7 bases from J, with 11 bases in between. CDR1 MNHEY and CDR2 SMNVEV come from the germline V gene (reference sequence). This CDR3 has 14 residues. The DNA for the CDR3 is TGTGCCAGCAGTTTATCGGGGGCGGGTAATACGCAGTATTTT. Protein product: CASSLSGAGNTQYF.

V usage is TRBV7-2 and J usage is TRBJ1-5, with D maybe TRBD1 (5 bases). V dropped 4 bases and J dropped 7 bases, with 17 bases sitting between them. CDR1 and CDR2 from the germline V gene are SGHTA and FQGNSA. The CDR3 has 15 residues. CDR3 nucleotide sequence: TGTGCCAGCAGCTCTAAAGGGCAGGGAAGACAGCCCCAGCATTTT. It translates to CASSSKGQGRQPQHF.

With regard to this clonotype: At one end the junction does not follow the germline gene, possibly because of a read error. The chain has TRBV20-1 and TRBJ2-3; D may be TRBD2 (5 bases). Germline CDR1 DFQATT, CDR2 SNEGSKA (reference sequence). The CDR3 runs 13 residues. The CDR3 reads CSTRAPLRNTQYF. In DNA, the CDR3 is TGCAGTACTAGAGCACCCCTTCGGAATACGCAGTATTTT.

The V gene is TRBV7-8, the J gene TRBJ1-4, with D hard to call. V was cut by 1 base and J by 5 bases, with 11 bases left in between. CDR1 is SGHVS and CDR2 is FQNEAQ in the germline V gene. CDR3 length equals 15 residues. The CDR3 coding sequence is TGTGCCAGCAGCTTAGGGCGCAGCCTGAATGAAAAACTGTTTTTT. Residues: CASSLGRSLNEKLFF.

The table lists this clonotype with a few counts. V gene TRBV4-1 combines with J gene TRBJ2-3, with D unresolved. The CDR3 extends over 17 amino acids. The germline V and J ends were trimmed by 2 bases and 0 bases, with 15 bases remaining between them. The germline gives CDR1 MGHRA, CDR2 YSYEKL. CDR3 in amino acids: CASSQPLIGTSTDTQYF. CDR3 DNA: TGCGCCAGCAGCCAACCCCTTATCGGCACTAGCACAGATACGCAGTATTTT.

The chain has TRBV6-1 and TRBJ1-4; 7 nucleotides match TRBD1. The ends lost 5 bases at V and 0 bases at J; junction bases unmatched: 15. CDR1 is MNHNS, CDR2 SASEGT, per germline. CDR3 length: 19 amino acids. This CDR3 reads CASSRKTPWGQTTNEKLFF. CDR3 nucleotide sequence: TGTGCCAGCAGTCGTAAAACGCCCTGGGGACAGACAACTAATGAAAAACTGTTTTTT.

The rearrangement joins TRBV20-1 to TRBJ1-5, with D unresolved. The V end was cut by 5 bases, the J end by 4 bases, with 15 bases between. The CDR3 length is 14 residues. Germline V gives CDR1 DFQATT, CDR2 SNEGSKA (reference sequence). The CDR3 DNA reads TGCAGTGCTCACCCGGACGGAAGAAATCAGCCCCAGCATTTT. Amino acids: CSAHPDGRNQPQHF.

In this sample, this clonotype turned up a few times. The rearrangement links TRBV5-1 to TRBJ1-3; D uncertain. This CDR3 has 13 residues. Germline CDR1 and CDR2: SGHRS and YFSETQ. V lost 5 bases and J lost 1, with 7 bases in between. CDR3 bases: TGCGCCAGCAGACGGCCTTCTGGAAACACCATATATTTT. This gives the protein CASRRPSGNTIYF.